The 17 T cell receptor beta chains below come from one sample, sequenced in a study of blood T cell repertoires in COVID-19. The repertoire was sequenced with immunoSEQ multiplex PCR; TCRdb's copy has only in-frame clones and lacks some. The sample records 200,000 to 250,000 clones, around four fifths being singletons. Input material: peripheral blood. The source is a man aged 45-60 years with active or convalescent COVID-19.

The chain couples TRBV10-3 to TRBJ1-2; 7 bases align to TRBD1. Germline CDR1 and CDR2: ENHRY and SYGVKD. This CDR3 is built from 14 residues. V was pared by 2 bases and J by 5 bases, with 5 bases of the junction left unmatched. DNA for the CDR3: TGTGCCATCAGTGAGGGCAGGGGGTGGTATGGCTACACCTTC. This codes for CAISEGRGWYGYTF.

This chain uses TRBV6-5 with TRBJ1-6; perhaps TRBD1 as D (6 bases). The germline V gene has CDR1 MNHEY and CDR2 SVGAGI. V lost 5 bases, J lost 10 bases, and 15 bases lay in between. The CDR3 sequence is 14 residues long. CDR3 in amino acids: CASSPGVLYSPLHF. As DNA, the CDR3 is TGTGCCAGCAGTCCAGGGGTTCTTTACTCACCCCTCCACTTT.

The CDR3 sequence: CASSLARITYEQYF. The CDR3 DNA follows: TGTGCCAGCAGCTTAGCCAGGATTACCTACGAGCAGTACTTC. The chain has TRBV7-9 and TRBJ2-7, with D unresolved. V was trimmed by 0 bases and J by 2 bases, leaving 8 bases between them. This CDR3 has 14 amino acids. Germline V gene sequence: CDR1 SEHNR, CDR2 FQNEAQ (reference sequence).

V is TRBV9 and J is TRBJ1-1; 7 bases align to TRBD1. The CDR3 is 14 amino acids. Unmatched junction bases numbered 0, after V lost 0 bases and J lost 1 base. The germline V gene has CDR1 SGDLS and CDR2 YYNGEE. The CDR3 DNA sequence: TGTGCCAGCAGCGTAGGACAGGGGAACACTGAAGCTTTCTTT. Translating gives CASSVGQGNTEAFF.

The CDR3 DNA is TGTGCCAGCAGTTTCCGACAGGGGTGGTCCGGGGAGCTGTTTTTT. Protein product: CASSFRQGWSGELFF. The chain combines TRBV27 with TRBJ2-2, with 8 positions matching TRBD1. Germline V gene data show CDR1 as MNHEY and CDR2 as SMNVEV (reference sequence). V was pared by 3 bases and J by 6 bases, with 6 bases of the junction left unmatched. The CDR3 runs to 15 residues.

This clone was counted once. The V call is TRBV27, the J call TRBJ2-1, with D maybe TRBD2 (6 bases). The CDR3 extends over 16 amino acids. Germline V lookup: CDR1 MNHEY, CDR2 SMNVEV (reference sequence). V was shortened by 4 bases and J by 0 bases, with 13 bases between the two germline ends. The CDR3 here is CASSSLAASSYNEQFF. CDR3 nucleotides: TGTGCCAGCAGTTCCTTAGCGGCAAGCTCCTACAATGAGCAGTTCTTC.

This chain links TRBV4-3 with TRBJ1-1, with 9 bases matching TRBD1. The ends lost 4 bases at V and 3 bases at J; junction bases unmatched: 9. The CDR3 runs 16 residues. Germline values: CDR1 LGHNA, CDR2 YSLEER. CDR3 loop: CASSRAKTGGDTEAFF. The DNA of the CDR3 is TGCGCCAGCAGCCGGGCCAAGACAGGGGGGGACACTGAAGCTTTCTTT.

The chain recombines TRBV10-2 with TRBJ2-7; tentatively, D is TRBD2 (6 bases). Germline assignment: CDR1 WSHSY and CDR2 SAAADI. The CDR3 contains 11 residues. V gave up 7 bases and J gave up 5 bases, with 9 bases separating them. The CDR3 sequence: CASNGGNEQYF. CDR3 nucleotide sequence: TGCGCCAGCAATGGAGGGAACGAGCAGTACTTC.

The CDR3 region has the DNA TGTGCCAGCAGTTTATCATCTTTTGGGGACAGGGCGTTTGAAGCTTTCTTT. Protein product: CASSLSSFGDRAFEAFF. This rearrangement joins TRBV27 to TRBJ1-1; 9 nucleotides align to TRBD1. V trimming: 0 bases; J trimming: 7 bases; junction bases outside the gene matches: 12. Germline V CDR1 and CDR2: MNHEY, SMNVEV (reference sequence). The CDR3 loop spans 17 amino acids.

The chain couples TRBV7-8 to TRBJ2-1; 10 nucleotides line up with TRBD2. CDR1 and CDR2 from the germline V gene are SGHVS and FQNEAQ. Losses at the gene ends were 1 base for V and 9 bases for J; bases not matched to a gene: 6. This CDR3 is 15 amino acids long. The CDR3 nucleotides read TGTGCCAGCAGCTTAGGGAGCGGGGGGGCCGTTGAGCAGTTCTTC. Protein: CASSLGSGGAVEQFF. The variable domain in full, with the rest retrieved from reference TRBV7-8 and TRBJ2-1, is GAGVSQSPRYKVAKRGQDVALRCDPISGHVSLFWYQQALGQGPEFLTYFQNEAQLDKSGLPSDRFFAERPEGSVSTLKIQRTQQEDSAVYLCASSLGSGGAVEQFFGPGTRLTVL.

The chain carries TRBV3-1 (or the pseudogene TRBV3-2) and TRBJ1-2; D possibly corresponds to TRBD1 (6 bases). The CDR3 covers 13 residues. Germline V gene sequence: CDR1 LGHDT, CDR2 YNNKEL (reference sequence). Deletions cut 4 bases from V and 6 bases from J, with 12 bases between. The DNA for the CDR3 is TGTGCCAGCAGCCTACAGGGAGTTGATGGCTACACCTTC. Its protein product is CASSLQGVDGYTF.

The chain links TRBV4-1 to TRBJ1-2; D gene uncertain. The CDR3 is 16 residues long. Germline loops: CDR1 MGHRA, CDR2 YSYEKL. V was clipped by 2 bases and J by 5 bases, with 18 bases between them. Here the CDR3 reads CASSQSRHGSLYGYTF. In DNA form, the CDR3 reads TGCGCCAGCAGCCAAAGTAGACATGGAAGCTTATATGGCTACACCTTC.

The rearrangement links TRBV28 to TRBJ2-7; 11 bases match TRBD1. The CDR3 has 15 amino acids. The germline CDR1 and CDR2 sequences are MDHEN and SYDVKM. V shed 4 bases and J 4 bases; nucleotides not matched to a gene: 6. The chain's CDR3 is CASSSPGQGGYEQYF. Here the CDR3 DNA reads TGTGCCAGCAGTTCGCCGGGACAGGGGGGATACGAGCAGTACTTC.

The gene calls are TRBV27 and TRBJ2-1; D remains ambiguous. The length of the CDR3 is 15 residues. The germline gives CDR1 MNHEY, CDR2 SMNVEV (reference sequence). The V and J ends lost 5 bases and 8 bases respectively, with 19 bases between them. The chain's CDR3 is CASSLGSPFFDEQFF. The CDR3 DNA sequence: TGTGCCAGCAGTCTAGGTAGTCCCTTCTTCGATGAGCAGTTCTTC.

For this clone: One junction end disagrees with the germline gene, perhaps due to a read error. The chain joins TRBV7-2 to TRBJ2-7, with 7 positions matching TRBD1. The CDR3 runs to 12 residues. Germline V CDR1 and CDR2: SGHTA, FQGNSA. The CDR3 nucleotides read TGTGCCAGCAGCCGGGACAGACGTGAGCAGTGCTTC. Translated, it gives CASSRDRREQCF.

In DNA form, the CDR3 reads TGTGCCAGCAGCCGAGGTGGATCTTCGCACTCCTACGAGCAGTACTTC. It yields the protein CASSRGGSSHSYEQYF. V is TRBV7-9 and J is TRBJ2-7; D uncertain. Per the germline V gene, CDR1 is SEHNR and CDR2 is FQNEAQ (reference sequence). V lost 5 bases and J 0 bases, leaving 17 bases between the germline ends. The CDR3 contains 16 residues.

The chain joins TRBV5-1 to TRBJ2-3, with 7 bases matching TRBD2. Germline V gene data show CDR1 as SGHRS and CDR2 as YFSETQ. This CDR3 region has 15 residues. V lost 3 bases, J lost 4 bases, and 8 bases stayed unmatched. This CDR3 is CASSWQASGADTQYF. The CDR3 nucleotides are TGCGCCAGCAGCTGGCAGGCTAGCGGAGCAGATACGCAGTATTTT.